This T cell receptor (beta chain) was recorded in a study of T cells in Graves' hyperthyroidism and ophthalmopathy. Overall study results and limits: Ophthalmopathy stood apart from stable hyperthyroidism in a 13 V-J model. Ophthalmopathy was identified by the model a median 6.5 months ahead of onset.

Amplification yielded TCR beta CDR3 regions, with RNA transcripts as the source. First-round RT-PCR targeting the TCR CDR3 was performed with the HTBI primer set. Each CDR3 protein gets one entry after TCRdb re-called the multiplex PCR reads with MiXCR. Seen here are a few hundred thousand distinct CDR3 sequences, around 20% observed once, and the top ten hold about 26%. Germline values: CDR1 MGHDK, CDR2 SYGVNS. This CDR3 has 14 residues. Trimming removed 4 bases at V and 1 base at J, with 10 bases between. In this sample, this clonotype turned up many times. Its matching antigen is unknown. Specimen: blood. The chain is built from TRBV25-1 and TRBJ1-1; D possibly corresponds to TRBD1 (5 bases). This TCR came from a man between 18 and 29 years old with Graves' hyperthyroidism. The CDR3 sequence: CASSAGGGNTEAFF. The CDR3 DNA sequence: TGTGCCAGCAGTGCGGGGGGAGGGAACACTGAAGCTTTCTTT.